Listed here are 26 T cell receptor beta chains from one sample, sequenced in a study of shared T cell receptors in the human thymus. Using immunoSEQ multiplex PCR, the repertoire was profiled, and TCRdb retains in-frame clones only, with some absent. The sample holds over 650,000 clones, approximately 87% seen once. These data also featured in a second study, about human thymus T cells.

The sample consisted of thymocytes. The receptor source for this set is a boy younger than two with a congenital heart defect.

The CDR3 bases are TGTGCCAGCAGGCCCCACAGGAGTGCCTACGAGCAGTACTTC. It specifies CASRPHRSAYEQYF. The gene calls are TRBV27 and TRBJ2-7, with D maybe TRBD1 (5 bases). The length of the CDR3 is 14 residues. From germline, CDR1 is MNHEY and CDR2 SMNVEV (reference sequence). Trimming removed 6 bases from V and 2 bases from J, with 14 bases in between.

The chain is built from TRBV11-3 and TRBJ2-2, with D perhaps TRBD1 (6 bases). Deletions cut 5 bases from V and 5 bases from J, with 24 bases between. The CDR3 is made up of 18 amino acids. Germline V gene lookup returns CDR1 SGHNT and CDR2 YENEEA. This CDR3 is CASSPVGKQGRSTGELFF. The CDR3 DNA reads TGTGCCAGCAGCCCGGTGGGGAAACAGGGAAGATCAACCGGGGAGCTGTTTTTT.

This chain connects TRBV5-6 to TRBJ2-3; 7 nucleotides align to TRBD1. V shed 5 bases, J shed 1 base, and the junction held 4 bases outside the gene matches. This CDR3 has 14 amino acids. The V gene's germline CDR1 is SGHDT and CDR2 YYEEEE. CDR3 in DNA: TGTGCCAGCAGACCTGGACAGGGCACAGATACGCAGTATTTT. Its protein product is CASRPGQGTDTQYF.

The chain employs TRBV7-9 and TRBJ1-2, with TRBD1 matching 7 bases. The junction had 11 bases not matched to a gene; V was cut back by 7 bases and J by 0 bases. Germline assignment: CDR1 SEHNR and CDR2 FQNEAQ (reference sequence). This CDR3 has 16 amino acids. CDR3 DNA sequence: TGTGCCAGCACCACAGACGACAGGGAAGCTAACTATGGCTACACCTTC. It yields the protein CASTTDDREANYGYTF.

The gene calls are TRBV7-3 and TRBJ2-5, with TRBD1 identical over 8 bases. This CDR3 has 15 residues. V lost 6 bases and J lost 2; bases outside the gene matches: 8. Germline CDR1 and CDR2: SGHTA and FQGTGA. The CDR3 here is CASRPTGEVQETQYF. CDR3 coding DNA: TGTGCCAGCAGGCCGACAGGGGAAGTTCAAGAGACCCAGTACTTC.

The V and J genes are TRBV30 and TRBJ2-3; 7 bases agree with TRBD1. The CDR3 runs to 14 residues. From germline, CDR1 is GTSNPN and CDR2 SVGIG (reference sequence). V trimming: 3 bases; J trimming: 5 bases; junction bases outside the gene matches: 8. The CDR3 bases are TGTGCCTGGAGGTACCGAGACAGGGAAGATACGCAGTATTTT. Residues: CAWRYRDREDTQYF.

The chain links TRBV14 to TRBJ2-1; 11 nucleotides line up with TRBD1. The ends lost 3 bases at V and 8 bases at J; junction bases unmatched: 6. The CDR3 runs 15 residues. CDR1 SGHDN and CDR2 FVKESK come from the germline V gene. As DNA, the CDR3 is TGTGCCAGCAGCCACTCCGGGACAGGGGGGTATGAGCAGTTCTTC. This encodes CASSHSGTGGYEQFF.

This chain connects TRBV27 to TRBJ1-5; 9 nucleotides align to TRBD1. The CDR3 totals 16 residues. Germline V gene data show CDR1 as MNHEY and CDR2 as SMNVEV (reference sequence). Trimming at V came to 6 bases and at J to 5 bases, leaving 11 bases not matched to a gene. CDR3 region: CASSLRWGTGYQPQHF. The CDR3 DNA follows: TGTGCCAGCAGCCTAAGATGGGGGACAGGGTATCAGCCCCAGCATTTT.

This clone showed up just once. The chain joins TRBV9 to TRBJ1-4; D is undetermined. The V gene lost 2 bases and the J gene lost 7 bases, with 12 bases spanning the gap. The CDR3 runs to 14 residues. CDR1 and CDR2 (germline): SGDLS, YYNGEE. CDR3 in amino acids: CASSVRYAGEKLFF. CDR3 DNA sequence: TGTGCCAGCAGCGTCCGGTACGCGGGTGAAAAACTGTTTTTT.

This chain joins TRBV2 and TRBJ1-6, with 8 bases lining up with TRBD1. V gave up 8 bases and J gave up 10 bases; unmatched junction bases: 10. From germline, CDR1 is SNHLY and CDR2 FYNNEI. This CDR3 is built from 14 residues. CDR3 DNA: TGTGCCAGCCCCTCGGGCAGGGGGCAGTCACCCCTCCACTTT. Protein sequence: CASPSGRGQSPLHF. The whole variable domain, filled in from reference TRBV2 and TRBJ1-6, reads EPEVTQTPSHQVTQMGQEVILRCVPISNHLYFYWYRQILGQKVEFLVSFYNNEISEKSEIFDDQFSVERPDGSNFTLKIRSTKLEDSAMYFCASPSGRGQSPLHFGNGTRLTVT.

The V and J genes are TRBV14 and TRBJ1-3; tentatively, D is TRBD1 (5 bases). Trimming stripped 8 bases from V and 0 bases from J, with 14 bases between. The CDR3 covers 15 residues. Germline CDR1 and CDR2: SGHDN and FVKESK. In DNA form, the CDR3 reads TGTGCCAGCGGCCCGGACAAATTCTCTGGAAACACCATATATTTT. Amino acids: CASGPDKFSGNTIYF.

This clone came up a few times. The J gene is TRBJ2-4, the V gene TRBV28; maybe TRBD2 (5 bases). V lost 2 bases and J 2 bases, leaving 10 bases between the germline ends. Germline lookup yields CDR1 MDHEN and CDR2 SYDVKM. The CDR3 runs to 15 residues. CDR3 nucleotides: TGTGCCAGCAGTTTACGGGCGGGTACCAAAAACATTCAGTACTTC. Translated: CASSLRAGTKNIQYF.

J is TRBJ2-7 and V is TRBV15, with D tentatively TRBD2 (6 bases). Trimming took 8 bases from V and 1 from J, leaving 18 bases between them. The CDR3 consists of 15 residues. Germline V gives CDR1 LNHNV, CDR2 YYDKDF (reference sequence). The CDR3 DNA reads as TGTGCCACCCACAGTGGAGGGTTGGATTCCTACGAGCAGTACTTC. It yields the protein CATHSGGLDSYEQYF.

DNA of the CDR3: TGTGCCAGCAGCCCTGGACAGGGTCAGGCTGAAGCTTTCTTT. This codes for CASSPGQGQAEAFF. The chain recombines TRBV11-2 with TRBJ1-1, with 8 bases identical to TRBD1. V lost 5 bases and J lost 6; bases outside the gene matches: 8. This CDR3 comprises 14 residues. CDR1 is SGHAT and CDR2 is FQNNGV in the germline V gene.

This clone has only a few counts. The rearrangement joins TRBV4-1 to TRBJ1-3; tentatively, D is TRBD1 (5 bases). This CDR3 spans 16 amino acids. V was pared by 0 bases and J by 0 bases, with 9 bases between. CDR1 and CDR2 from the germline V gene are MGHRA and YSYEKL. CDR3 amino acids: CASSQDHRSSGNTIYF. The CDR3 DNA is TGCGCCAGCAGCCAAGATCACAGGTCCTCTGGAAACACCATATATTTT.

CDR3 DNA: TGTGCCAGCAGTTTTCCGCCGGGACAGGGAGCCGATAACACTGAAGCTTTCTTT. It yields the protein CASSFPPGQGADNTEAFF. The V and J genes are TRBV28 and TRBJ1-1, with 9 bases lining up with TRBD1. Germline values: CDR1 MDHEN, CDR2 SYDVKM. J gave up 2 bases and V 3 bases, and 13 bases lay outside the gene matches. The CDR3 has 18 residues. Looking up the rest from reference TRBV28 and TRBJ1-1 gives the full variable domain: DVKVTQSSRYLVKRTGEKVFLECVQDMDHENMFWYRQDPGLGLRLIYFSYDVKMKEKGDIPEGYSVSREKKERFSLILESASTNQTSMYLCASSFPPGQGADNTEAFFGQGTRLTVV.

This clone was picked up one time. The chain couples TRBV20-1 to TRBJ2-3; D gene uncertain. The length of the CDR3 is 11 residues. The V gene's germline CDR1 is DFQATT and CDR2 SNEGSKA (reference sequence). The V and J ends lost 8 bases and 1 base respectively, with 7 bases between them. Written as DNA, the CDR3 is TGCAGTTTAGTCCGCACAGATACGCAGTATTTT. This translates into CSLVRTDTQYF.

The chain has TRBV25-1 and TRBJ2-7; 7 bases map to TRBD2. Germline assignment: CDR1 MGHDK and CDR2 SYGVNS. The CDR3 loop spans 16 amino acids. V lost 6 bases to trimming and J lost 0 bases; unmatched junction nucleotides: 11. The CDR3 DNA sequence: TGTGCCAGCAGCGAAGACCCCGCGGGGGTCTCCTACGAGCAGTACTTC. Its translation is CASSEDPAGVSYEQYF.

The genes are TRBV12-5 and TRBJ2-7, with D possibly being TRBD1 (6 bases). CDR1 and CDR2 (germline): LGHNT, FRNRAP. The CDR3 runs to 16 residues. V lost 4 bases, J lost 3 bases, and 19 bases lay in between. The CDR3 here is CASGSYAGRGDYEQYF. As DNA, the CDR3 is TGTGCTAGTGGTTCCTATGCGGGCAGGGGTGACTACGAGCAGTACTTC.

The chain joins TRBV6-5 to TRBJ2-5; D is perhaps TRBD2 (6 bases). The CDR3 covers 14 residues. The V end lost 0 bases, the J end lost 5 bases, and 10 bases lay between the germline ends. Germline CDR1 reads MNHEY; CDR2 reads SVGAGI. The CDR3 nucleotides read TGTGCCAGCAGTTACTCGAGCCGGGAGGAGACCCAGTACTTC. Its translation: CASSYSSREETQYF.

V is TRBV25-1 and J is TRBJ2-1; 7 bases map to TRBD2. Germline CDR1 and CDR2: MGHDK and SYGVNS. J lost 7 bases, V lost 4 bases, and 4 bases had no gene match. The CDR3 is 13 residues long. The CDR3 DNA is TGTGCCAGCAGTGGGGAGGGTTCGAATGAGCAGTTCTTC. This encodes CASSGEGSNEQFF.

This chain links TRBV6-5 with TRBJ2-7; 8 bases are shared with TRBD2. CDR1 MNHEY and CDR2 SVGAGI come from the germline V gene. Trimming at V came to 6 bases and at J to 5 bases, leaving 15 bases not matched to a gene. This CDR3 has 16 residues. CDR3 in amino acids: CASSYAGAREDDEQYF. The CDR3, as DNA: TGTGCCAGCAGCTACGCCGGCGCGCGGGAGGACGACGAGCAGTACTTC.

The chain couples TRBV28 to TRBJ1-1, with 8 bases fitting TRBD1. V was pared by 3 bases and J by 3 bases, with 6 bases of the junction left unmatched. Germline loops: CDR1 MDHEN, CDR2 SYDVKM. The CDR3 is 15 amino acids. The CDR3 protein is CASSFRGRRDTEAFF. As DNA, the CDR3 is TGTGCCAGCAGTTTCAGGGGGCGAAGAGACACTGAAGCTTTCTTT.

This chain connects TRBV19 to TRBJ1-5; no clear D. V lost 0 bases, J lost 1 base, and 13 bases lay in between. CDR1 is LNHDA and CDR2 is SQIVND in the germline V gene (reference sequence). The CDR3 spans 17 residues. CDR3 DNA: TGTGCCAGTAGTATAGATAGTTGGGGAGAAAGCAATCAGCCCCAGCATTTT. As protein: CASSIDSWGESNQPQHF. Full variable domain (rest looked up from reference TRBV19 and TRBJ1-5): DGGITQSPKYLFRKEGQNVTLSCEQNLNHDAMYWYRQDPGQGLRLIYYSQIVNDFQKGDIAEGYSVSREKKESFPLTVTSAQKNPTAFYLCASSIDSWGESNQPQHFGDGTRLSIL.

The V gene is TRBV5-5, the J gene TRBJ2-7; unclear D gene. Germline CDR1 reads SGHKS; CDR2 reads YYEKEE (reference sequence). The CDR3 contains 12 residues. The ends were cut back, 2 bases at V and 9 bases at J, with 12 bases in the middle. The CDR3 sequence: CASSFPPLGQYF. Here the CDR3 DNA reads TGTGCCAGCAGCTTTCCCCCTCTCGGGCAGTACTTC.

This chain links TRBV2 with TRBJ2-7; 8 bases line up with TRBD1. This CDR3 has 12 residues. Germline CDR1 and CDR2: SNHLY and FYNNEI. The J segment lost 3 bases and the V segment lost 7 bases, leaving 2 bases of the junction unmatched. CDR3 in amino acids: CASKQGDYEQYF. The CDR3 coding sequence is TGTGCCAGCAAACAGGGGGACTACGAGCAGTACTTC.